In this sample, the clone carrying this T cell receptor (beta chain) turned up a few times. Its antigen is unidentified. This sample is drawn from a study of cytomegalovirus exposure and HLA in healthy donors. Findings and caveats of the study: Among the sequence variants, a highly shared cluster was likely an artifact of sequencing. Associated with cytomegalovirus, according to the listing, were around 170 TCR beta chains. Trimming of TCR beta V- and J-genes showed a link, identified in a later analysis, to a missense DCLRE1C variant.

The PCR employed 60 Vbeta primers together with 13 Jbeta primers. The assay was immunoSEQ multiplex PCR, and TCRdb's table has in-frame clones only and misses some. This sample has 90,000 to 150,000 clones, with approximately 69% found just once. The clonotype comes from a woman aged 45-59 years in good health and CMV-seropositive. The sample comprised PBMCs.

In DNA form, the CDR3 reads TGCGCCAGCAGCCACCACCTAGCGGGGGGGCTTGGATTCACAGATACGCAGTATTTT. Protein: CASSHHLAGGLGFTDTQYF. The chain carries TRBV4-3 and TRBJ2-3, with TRBD2 identical over 12 bases. The V gene's germline CDR1 is LGHNA and CDR2 YSLEER. V gave up 3 bases and J gave up 2 bases; unmatched junction bases: 12. The CDR3 is made up of 19 amino acids.